This is a list of T cell receptor beta chains from one sample in a study of blood T cell repertoires in COVID-19. Using immunoSEQ multiplex PCR, the repertoire was profiled, and TCRdb retains in-frame clones only, with some absent. The sample has roughly 230,000 clones; 84% are singletons. Sequencing was performed on peripheral blood. Receptors were obtained from a woman aged 80 or over with COVID-19, enrolled during active disease. Both conserved end residues are part of each CDR3.

>TRBJ1-1|TRBV27
CASSALLWSTEAFF
>TRBJ2-5|TRBV15
CATSRAGVQETQYF
>TRBJ1-1|TRBV2
CASRNDRATEAFF
>TRBJ1-1|TRBV19
CASSIVRGNTEAFF
>TRBJ2-1|TRBV2
CASSDVSEQFF
>TRBJ2-5|TRBV18
CASSPPGGETQYF
>TRBJ2-7|TRBV5-6
CASSLGTSGNYEQYF
>TRBJ2-4|TRBV5-8
CASLPGLGKNIQYF
>TRBJ2-5|TRBV10-3
CAISADRDSQETQYF
>TRBJ2-7|TRBV25-1
CASSRTGGTYEQYF
>TRBJ2-2|TRBV7-2
CASSLGGRNTGELFF
>TRBJ1-6|TRBV5-1
CASSLDRINSPLHF
>TRBJ1-5|TRBV2
CASRGQAPLNQPQHF
>TRBJ2-5|TRBV5-1
CASSWGSAGGQETQYF
>TRBJ2-2|TRBV18
CASSPLGQQNTGELFF
>TRBJ2-5|TRBV7-2
CASSPGTPRRETQYF
>TRBJ2-5|TRBV4-2
CASSQDSASGETQYF
>TRBJ1-4|TRBV6-5
CASSYGRNEKLFF
>TRBJ1-1|TRBV12-3/TRBV12-4
CASSFQYNTEAFF
>TRBJ2-3|TRBV5-4
CASRLFELAGAPDTQYF
>TRBJ1-4|TRBV5-1
CASSLGQGGGQLNEKLFF
>TRBJ2-7|TRBV18
CASSSLTGSYEQYF
>TRBJ1-5|TRBV19
CASSRDRSGNQPQHF
>TRBJ1-1|TRBV28
CASSPAGKDTEAFF
>TRBJ1-1|TRBV7-9
CASSLNTNTEAFF
>TRBJ2-7|TRBV12-5
CSPGGQTYEQYF
>TRBJ2-5|TRBV5-1
CASSRTLAGGQETQYF
>TRBJ2-5|TRBV10-3
CAISESGRGSETQYF
>TRBJ1-1|TRBV7-9
CASSLANGGTEAFF
>TRBJ1-3|TRBV18
CASSPPGQKISSGNTIYF
>TRBJ1-1|TRBV5-4
CASSSEGRGQVNTEAFF
>TRBJ1-1|TRBV19
CASSFAGTGKGTEAFF
>TRBJ2-5|TRBV24-1
CATSDNLRFQETQYF
>TRBJ2-5|TRBV18
CASSPQGGPQETQYF
>TRBJ2-7|TRBV6-5
CASSPDRGPYEQYF
>TRBJ2-2|TRBV4-3
CASSPQTGNTGELFF
>TRBJ2-5|TRBV28
CASSGGGVKTQYF
>TRBJ2-5|TRBV28
CASTTSLGAYIETQYF
>TRBJ2-2|TRBV3-1/TRBV3-2
CASSHIVGELFF
>TRBJ2-2|TRBV19
CASTEDYLKDTGELFF
>TRBJ1-2|TRBV2
CASNEDSNYGYTF
>TRBJ1-5|TRBV7-9
CASSEDRVNQPQHF
>TRBJ2-3|TRBV6-1
CASSEAGDTQYF
>TRBJ2-5|TRBV4-2
CASSQDPGETQYF
>TRBJ1-3|TRBV6-5
CASSYSIGVSGNTIYF
>TRBJ2-2|TRBV19
CASSINEVAGELFF
>TRBJ2-1|TRBV2
CASSEGGGPYNEQFF
>TRBJ2-5|TRBV27
CASSRQGLSETQYF
>TRBJ1-6|TRBV7-9
CASSLGGQVSGSPLHF
>TRBJ1-5|TRBV30
CAWAGGRDQPQHF
>TRBJ2-5|TRBV3-1/TRBV3-2
CASSQDGRGAIQETQYF
>TRBJ1-2|TRBV5-4
CASSLEAIATGGAYGYTF
>TRBJ1-1|TRBV6-2/TRBV6-3
CASSYSQGTEAFF
>TRBJ1-1|TRBV18
CASSRGGKTEAFF
>TRBJ2-2|TRBV5-1
CASSWDRWATGELFF
>TRBJ1-3|TRBV27
CASSFTGFPGNTIYF
>TRBJ2-7|TRBV7-2
CASSVGTSITEQYF